Sequencing of this T cell receptor beta chain was carried out in a study of beta chain features in type 1 diabetes. Study-level findings and limits: Across all four CD4+ subsets, people with type 1 diabetes showed modestly shorter TCRB CDR3s.

The investigators reverse transcribed all of the isolated RNA, so they sequenced expressed TCRB transcripts. Naive, central memory and regulatory T cell samples yielded approximately 3.3 million reads on average. Assay used: immunoSEQ multiplex PCR; TCRdb lists only in-frame clones, some missing. This repertoire shows some 240,000 clones, roughly 16% found once; its top ten account for 0.08% to 0.095%. Germline V gene lookup returns CDR1 SGHAT and CDR2 FQNNGV. The CDR3 extends over 14 amino acids. With 3 bases removed from V and 4 bases from J, the gap between germline ends came to 10 bases. Of note for this clone: Antigen specificity is unknown.

Sorting with CD45RO/CCR7/CD25/CD127/CD95/CD27 yielded naive, central memory, regulatory and stem-like memory CD4+ cells. This TCR came from a man aged 25-45 years with type 1 diabetes. Source material: naive CD4+ T cells from blood. The V and J genes are TRBV11-2 and TRBJ2-4; D remains unclear. The CDR3 region is CASSLTGVKNIQYF. The CDR3 nucleotides read TGTGCCAGCAGCTTGACTGGGGTTAAAAACATTCAGTACTTC.